These T cell receptor beta chains were read from a single sample in a study of beta chain features in type 1 diabetes. Assay: immunoSEQ multiplex PCR; the TCRdb copy retains only in-frame clones and omits some. This table has a few hundred thousand clones, approximately 15% appearing once. Sequencing used naive CD4+ T cells from blood. Source of these receptors: a man aged 30 to 45 in good health. Both conserved end residues are trimmed from each CDR3.

>TRBJ1-5|TRBV2
ASRRDVAQPQH
>TRBJ1-1|TRBV4-1
ASSLTKGPGAEAF
>TRBJ1-5|TRBV12-5
ASGSNQPQH
>TRBJ1-1|TRBV18
ASSRAEAF
>TRBJ2-7|TRBV4-1
ASSQARTGGNEQY
>TRBJ1-2|TRBV9
ASSVGDYGYT
>TRBJ2-3|TRBV6-1
ASSESPDSHTQY
>TRBJ2-3|TRBV30
AWSVSPIAVSTDTQY
>TRBJ2-5|TRBV6-5
ASSSAGRRETQY
>TRBJ2-7|TRBV19
ASSILGEKQY
>TRBJ2-1|TRBV5-1
ASSRTTLNEQF
>TRBJ2-2|TRBV9
ASSVGPGVDGELF
>TRBJ2-7|TRBV29-1
SGGGGTVKNEQY
>TRBJ1-2|TRBV30
AWTAHGNYGYT
>TRBJ2-6|TRBV9
ASSTGTGFSGANVLT
>TRBJ1-5|TRBV27
ASSEGQGGNQPQH
>TRBJ2-1|TRBV30
AWRGASASSYNEQF
>TRBJ2-3|TRBV25-1
ASSSTDTQY
>TRBJ2-1|TRBV5-1
ASSLEKGRVEQF
>TRBJ1-3|TRBV18
ASSPGQRNTIY
>TRBJ2-1|TRBV4-1
ASSQGSSGRTYNEQF
>TRBJ1-6|TRBV2
ASSKRGQPLH
>TRBJ2-3|TRBV18
ASSLAGVDTQY
>TRBJ2-1|TRBV11-2
ASRVWGGNNEQF
>TRBJ1-2|TRBV9
ASSVDPALNYGYT
>TRBJ2-5|TRBV7-2
ASSLVGTSGKETQY
>TRBJ2-1|TRBV7-2
ASSNRQGGNEQF
>TRBJ2-1|TRBV2
ASSASGLSSYNEQF
>TRBJ1-1|TRBV30
AWSVLSEAF
>TRBJ2-5|TRBV18
ASSPQGETQY
>TRBJ2-1|TRBV11-2
ASSLDRLAGGMGEQF
>TRBJ2-2|TRBV12-5
ASAFGIFTGELF
>TRBJ1-1|TRBV18
ASSPTNTEAF